A single sample is the source of the 7 T cell receptor beta chains below, sequenced in a study of T cell responses to AZD1222 COVID-19 vaccine (dated by TCRdb to 2020 to 2023). The label giving this sample's time point can be read as: baseline before first vaccination. The method behind the library was the immunoSEQ multiplex PCR assay. TCRdb carries this immuneACCESS record with in-frame sequences only. Its versions omit some clonotypes, under half of them owing to an unresolved V gene in the studies checked, with the rest unexplained. Counted in this sample were 180,000 or so clones; more than 80% of them appeared once. The leading ten clones occupy 2.6% of the sample. This specimen was peripheral blood, taken on day 0 of AZD1222 vaccination. The origin of the receptors is an adult in good health.

CDR3 residues: CASTGGAGGITGELFF. For the CDR3, the DNA is TGTGCCAGCACTGGGGGCGCGGGAGGGATTACCGGGGAGCTGTTTTTT. The chain couples TRBV11-2 to TRBJ2-2; 9 nucleotides agree with TRBD2. The trim removed 7 bases at V and 5 bases at J, leaving 11 bases unmatched. The CDR3 has 16 residues. Germline loops: CDR1 SGHAT, CDR2 FQNNGV. Together with reference TRBV11-2 and TRBJ2-2, the CDR3 gives the full variable domain: EAGVAQSPRYKIIEKRQSVAFWCNPISGHATLYWYQQILGQGPKLLIQFQNNGVVDDSQLPKDRFSAERLKGVDSTLKIQPAKLEDSAVYLCASTGGAGGITGELFFGEGSRLTVL.

The V gene is TRBV5-1, the J gene TRBJ2-4; TRBD1 or TRBD2 may be the D gene (5 bases each). V lost 1 base, J lost 7 bases, and 15 bases lay in between. The CDR3 sequence is 15 residues long. The germline CDR1 and CDR2 sequences are SGHRS and YFSETQ. CDR3 protein: CASSLTSGWGNIQYF. In DNA, the CDR3 is TGCGCCAGCAGCTTGACGTCAGGGTGGGGGAACATTCAGTACTTC.

The chain carries TRBV18 and TRBJ2-1, with TRBD2 matching over 11 bases. The ends lost 4 bases at V and 5 bases at J; junction bases unmatched: 7. The CDR3 sequence is 16 residues long. Germline CDR1 reads KGHSH; CDR2 reads LQKENI. CDR3: CASSRSGLADHNEQFF. CDR3 nucleotides: TGTGCCAGCTCACGATCGGGACTAGCGGATCACAATGAGCAGTTCTTC.

The V and J genes are TRBV30 and TRBJ2-7; 7 nucleotides match TRBD1. The CDR3 covers 13 residues. Trimming cost V 0 bases and J 10 bases; bases outside gene matches: 9. The germline V gene encodes CDR1 GTSNPN and CDR2 SVGIG (reference sequence). DNA of the CDR3: TGTGCCTGGAGTGTAGTACGACAGGGCGATCAGTACTTC. It codes for CAWSVVRQGDQYF.

The chain joins TRBV19 to TRBJ1-5; no clear D gene. The germline gives CDR1 LNHDA, CDR2 SQIVND (reference sequence). The CDR3 has 15 amino acids. Trimming took 3 bases from V and 0 from J, leaving 9 bases between them. CDR3 DNA sequence: TGTGCCAGTAGTATCGGTTTCGGTAGCAATCAGCCCCAGCATTTT. Translated, it gives CASSIGFGSNQPQHF.

This chain joins TRBV4-1 and TRBJ2-1; maybe TRBD2 (5 bases). This CDR3 is built from 15 residues. The germline V gene encodes CDR1 MGHRA and CDR2 YSYEKL. The V gene lost 1 base and the J gene lost 8 bases, with 15 bases spanning the gap. The CDR3 region is CASSQAPDPGYEQFF. The CDR3 region has the DNA TGCGCCAGCAGCCAAGCACCTGACCCGGGGTATGAGCAGTTCTTC.

J is TRBJ1-4 and V is TRBV3-1 (or the pseudogene TRBV3-2), with D possibly TRBD1 on 5 matching bases. CDR1 and CDR2 (germline): LGHDT, YNNKEL (reference sequence). Deletions cut 2 bases from V and 4 bases from J, with 11 bases between. The CDR3 length is 15 residues. CDR3 coding DNA: TGTGCCAGCAGCCAATATGGCGGGGGTAATGAAAAACTGTTTTTT. As protein: CASSQYGGGNEKLFF.